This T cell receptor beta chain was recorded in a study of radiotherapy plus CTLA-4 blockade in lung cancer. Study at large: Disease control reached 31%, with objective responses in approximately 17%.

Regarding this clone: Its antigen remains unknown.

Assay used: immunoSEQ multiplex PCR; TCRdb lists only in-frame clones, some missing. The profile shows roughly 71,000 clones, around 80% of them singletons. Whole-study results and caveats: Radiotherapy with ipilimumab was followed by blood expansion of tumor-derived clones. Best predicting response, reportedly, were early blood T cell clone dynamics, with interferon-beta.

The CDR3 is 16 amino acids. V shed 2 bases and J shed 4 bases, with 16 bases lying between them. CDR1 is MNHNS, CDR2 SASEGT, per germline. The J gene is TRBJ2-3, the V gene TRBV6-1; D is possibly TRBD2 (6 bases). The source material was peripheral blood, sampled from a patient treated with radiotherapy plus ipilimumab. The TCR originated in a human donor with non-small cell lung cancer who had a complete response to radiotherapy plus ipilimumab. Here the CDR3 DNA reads TGTGCCAGCAGTGAAAGATGGGCGGGAACCCCAGATACGCAGTATTTT. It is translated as CASSERWAGTPDTQYF.